Below, 5 T cell receptor beta chains from the same sample are listed, as sequenced in a study of blood T cell repertoires in COVID-19. Sequenced by immunoSEQ multiplex PCR; TCRdb stores in-frame clones only, minus some. The table shows about 260,000 clones, with about nine tenths occurring only once. What was sequenced was peripheral blood. The receptors were gathered from a woman in her twenties or thirties with COVID-19, enrolled during active disease.

The J gene is TRBJ2-1, the V gene TRBV2; 9 bases line up with TRBD1. The junction had 5 bases not matched to a gene; V was cut back by 8 bases and J by 15 bases. The germline CDR1 and CDR2 sequences are SNHLY and FYNNEI. This CDR3 is 10 amino acids long. CDR3 protein: CASGRDRVFF. For the CDR3, the DNA is TGTGCCAGCGGCCGGGACAGGGTGTTCTTC.

J is TRBJ2-6 and V is TRBV6-1; D remains ambiguous. Germline CDR1 and CDR2: MNHNS and SASEGT. The V and J ends lost 3 bases and 1 base respectively, with 7 bases between them. CDR3 size: 15 residues. In DNA form, the CDR3 reads TGTGCCAGCAGTGACAGGATGTCTGGGGCCAACGTCCTGACTTTC. The encoded protein is CASSDRMSGANVLTF.

This chain connects TRBV19 to TRBJ1-4, with a tentative D call TRBD1 (5 bases). V was pared by 5 bases and J by 8 bases, with 12 bases between. Looked up from germline, CDR1 is LNHDA and CDR2 is SQIVND (reference sequence). There are 13 residues in the CDR3. CDR3 residues: CASSLQGYEKLFF. In DNA, the CDR3 is TGTGCCAGTAGTCTCCAGGGATACGAAAAACTGTTTTTT.

This chain uses TRBV30 with TRBJ1-6; 8 bases map to TRBD1. Germline V gene data show CDR1 as GTSNPN and CDR2 as SVGIG (reference sequence). This CDR3 is built from 15 residues. Trimming at V came to 0 bases and at J to 9 bases, leaving 7 bases not matched to a gene. CDR3 sequence reads: CAWSVTTGAGSPLHF. The CDR3 DNA is TGTGCCTGGAGTGTAACGACAGGGGCAGGTTCACCCCTCCACTTT.

The CDR3 here is CASSIGQAFPDTQYF. Here the CDR3 DNA reads TGTGCCAGTAGTATTGGCCAGGCGTTCCCAGATACGCAGTATTTT. V and J are TRBV19 and TRBJ2-3; no definite D call. The V and J ends lost 3 bases and 4 bases respectively, with 14 bases between them. The CDR3 runs 15 residues. Germline CDR1 LNHDA, CDR2 SQIVND (reference sequence).